What follows are 20 T cell receptor beta chains derived from one specimen sequenced in a study of cytomegalovirus exposure and HLA in healthy donors. Profiled with immunoSEQ multiplex PCR; TCRdb holds only in-frame clones, not every one. The repertoire has around 60,000 clones, 92% of them found once; the top ten carry 1.3%. The sample was PBMCs. The receptors were sampled from a woman aged 18-29 years in good health and CMV-seronegative.

The CDR3 loop reads CASSARSGGTKNIQYF. CDR3 in DNA: TGTGCCAGCAGCGCCCGGTCGGGGGGGACCAAAAACATTCAGTACTTC. The chain employs TRBV5-6 and TRBJ2-4; TRBD2 matches at 8 bases. V lost 4 bases to trimming and J lost 2 bases; unmatched junction nucleotides: 8. The CDR3 sequence is 16 residues long. Germline-derived CDR1 and CDR2 are SGHDT and YYEEEE.

This clone showed up just once. The chain uses TRBV28 and TRBJ2-7, with TRBD2 identical over 9 bases. Germline lookup yields CDR1 MDHEN and CDR2 SYDVKM. The trim removed 2 bases at V and 0 bases at J, leaving 5 bases unmatched. The CDR3 has 16 amino acids. The CDR3 loop is CASSLAGGRGSYEQYF. CDR3 DNA sequence: TGTGCCAGCAGTTTAGCGGGGGGGCGTGGCTCCTACGAGCAGTACTTC.

The chain couples TRBV7-9 to TRBJ2-1; D might be TRBD2 (5 bases). Germline CDR1 is SEHNR and CDR2 is FQNEAQ (reference sequence). The CDR3 extends over 13 amino acids. Trimming stripped 3 bases from V and 10 bases from J, with 13 bases between. The CDR3, as DNA: TGTGCCAGCAGCTTTACCCGGGGAGAAGAGCAGTTCTTC. Translation gives CASSFTRGEEQFF.

This clone has only a few counts. The gene calls are TRBV7-9 and TRBJ2-7; tentatively, D is TRBD1 (6 bases). The V gene lost 5 bases and the J gene lost 6 bases, with 14 bases spanning the gap. CDR3 size: 13 residues. Germline loops: CDR1 SEHNR, CDR2 FQNEAQ (reference sequence). The CDR3 sequence: CASSPKGGSEQYF. For the CDR3, the DNA is TGTGCCAGCAGCCCTAAAGGGGGTTCCGAGCAGTACTTC. Using reference TRBV7-9 and TRBJ2-7 for the parts outside the CDR3, the full variable domain is DTGVSQNPRHKITKRGQNVTFRCDPISEHNRLYWYRQTLGQGPEFLTYFQNEAQLEKSRLLSDRFSAERPKGSFSTLEIQRTEQGDSAMYLCASSPKGGSEQYFGPGTRLTVT.

This clone was seen only a few times. The chain recombines TRBV19 with TRBJ2-7; TRBD2 matches 7 bases. Germline assignment: CDR1 LNHDA and CDR2 SQIVND (reference sequence). V was clipped by 5 bases and J by 0 bases; unmatched bases: 4. This CDR3 is built from 14 residues. This CDR3 is CASSPWTSSYEQYF. The CDR3 DNA follows: TGTGCCAGTAGTCCATGGACTAGCTCCTACGAGCAGTACTTC.

This clone was detected only once. The rearrangement uses TRBV6-6 and TRBJ1-2, with TRBD1 matching over 10 bases. Germline assignment: CDR1 MNHNY and CDR2 SVGAGI (reference sequence). With 5 bases clipped from V and 7 bases from J, the junction kept 10 bases outside the gene matches. The CDR3 runs 15 residues. DNA for the CDR3: TGTGCCAGCAGTAGCGCCGGGACAGGGGACCCTGGCTACACCTTC. Translation gives CASSSAGTGDPGYTF.

The chain joins TRBV6-1 to TRBJ1-1; D is possibly TRBD1 (5 bases). There are 15 residues in the CDR3. V was pared by 4 bases and J by 5 bases, with 17 bases between. Germline CDR1 is MNHNS and CDR2 is SASEGT. The CDR3 DNA is TGTGCCAGCAGTGCCGTCCGGACGGGGGAAACTGAAGCTTTCTTT. Protein product: CASSAVRTGETEAFF.

CDR3 DNA sequence: TGCGCCAGCAGCTTGGGTAGCGGGAGTCGGGCCGGGGAGCTGTTTTTT. Translated, it gives CASSLGSGSRAGELFF. This chain links TRBV5-1 with TRBJ2-2, with 9 positions matching TRBD2. The germline gives CDR1 SGHRS, CDR2 YFSETQ. This CDR3 is built from 16 residues. V shed 0 bases and J 6 bases; nucleotides not matched to a gene: 6.

There are a few counts of this clone. The chain joins TRBV6-5 to TRBJ1-2; a possible D gene is TRBD1 (5 bases). Germline V lookup: CDR1 MNHEY, CDR2 SVGAGI. V shed 4 bases and J shed 2 bases, with 8 bases lying between them. This CDR3 has 13 amino acids. CDR3 loop: CASSSRQNYGYTF. The CDR3 DNA follows: TGTGCCAGCAGTTCCCGACAGAACTATGGCTACACCTTC.

The V gene is TRBV6-4, the J gene TRBJ1-2; D is perhaps TRBD1 (5 bases). The V gene's germline CDR1 is MRHNA and CDR2 SNTAGT. The CDR3 runs to 15 residues. The ends were cut back, 2 bases at V and 1 base at J, with 11 bases in the middle. CDR3 sequence: CASSDLRQHNYGYTF. The CDR3 DNA sequence: TGTGCCAGCAGTGACCTAAGACAGCATAACTATGGCTACACCTTC.

This sequence joins TRBV7-9 and TRBJ2-3; the match to TRBD1 covers 7 bases. CDR1 SEHNR and CDR2 FQNEAQ come from the germline V gene (reference sequence). CDR3 size: 16 residues. V was pared by 5 bases and J by 0 bases, with 8 bases of the junction left unmatched. Here the CDR3 DNA reads TGTGCCAGCAGCCCGTCGGACAGGCCTAGCACAGATACGCAGTATTTT. Translated, it gives CASSPSDRPSTDTQYF. Complete variable domain (other parts from reference TRBV7-9 and TRBJ2-3): DTGVSQNPRHKITKRGQNVTFRCDPISEHNRLYWYRQTLGQGPEFLTYFQNEAQLEKSRLLSDRFSAERPKGSFSTLEIQRTEQGDSAMYLCASSPSDRPSTDTQYFGPGTRLTVL.

This rearrangement joins TRBV2 to TRBJ2-1; tentative D call: TRBD2 (5 bases). Trimming took 3 bases from V and 4 from J, leaving 7 bases between them. Germline CDR1 is SNHLY and CDR2 is FYNNEI. The CDR3 covers 13 residues. DNA for the CDR3: TGTGCCAGCAGTGAGGGCGGGTACAATGAGCAGTTCTTC. It encodes CASSEGGYNEQFF.

V gene TRBV18 combines with J gene TRBJ2-7, with 8 bases aligning to TRBD1. Germline V gene sequence: CDR1 KGHSH, CDR2 LQKENI. The V gene end was trimmed by 5 bases and the J gene end by 2 bases; junction bases not matched to a gene: 5. This CDR3 region has 14 residues. The CDR3 nucleotides are TGTGCCAGCTCAGATGACAGGGGCGCCTACGAGCAGTACTTC. Its protein product is CASSDDRGAYEQYF.

The V call is TRBV5-6, the J call TRBJ2-5; TRBD2 is a possible D gene (6 bases). V lost 0 bases, J lost 5 bases, and 11 bases lay in between. Germline V CDR1 and CDR2: SGHDT, YYEEEE. The CDR3 covers 14 residues. The DNA for the CDR3 is TGTGCCAGCAGCTTGGTGGGGGGTCTTGAGACCCAGTACTTC. It yields the protein CASSLVGGLETQYF.

This chain joins TRBV6-5 and TRBJ1-5; D is unclear. Germline V gives CDR1 MNHEY, CDR2 SVGAGI. There are 15 residues in the CDR3. V was clipped by 4 bases and J by 3 bases, with 13 bases between them. The CDR3 DNA sequence: TGTGCCAGCAGTTCGTCCGGCGGCTCCAATCAGCCCCAGCATTTT. The encoded protein is CASSSSGGSNQPQHF.

The chain has TRBV5-3 and TRBJ1-1, with a weak D call TRBD1 (6 bases). TRBV5-3 qualifies as an ORF whose function is uncertain. V shed 0 bases and J shed 5 bases, with 17 bases lying between them. The CDR3 length is 16 residues. CDR3 sequence (DNA): TGTGCCAGAAGCTTGGATCCCAGGGGATCGGGAACTGAAGCTTTCTTT. The encoded protein is CARSLDPRGSGTEAFF.

This clone was picked up one time. The chain joins TRBV5-1 to TRBJ2-1, with 12 bases fitting TRBD2. Germline lookup yields CDR1 SGHRS and CDR2 YFSETQ. The CDR3 sequence is 15 residues long. Trimming took 3 bases from V and 4 from J; bases not matched to a gene: 2. CDR3 coding DNA: TGCGCCAGCAGCTCCCTAGCGGGGGGGTACAATGAGCAGTTCTTC. Amino acid sequence: CASSSLAGGYNEQFF. Drawing the rest from reference TRBV5-1 and TRBJ2-1, the complete variable domain is KAGVTQTPRYLIKTRGQQVTLSCSPISGHRSVSWYQQTPGQGLQFLFEYFSETQRNKGNFPGRFSGRQFSNSRSEMNVSTLELGDSALYLCASSSLAGGYNEQFFGPGTRLTVL.

In this sample, this clone turned up a few times. The CDR3 DNA reads TGTGCCAGCAGCAACCAGGGTCCCGAGCAGTACTTC. Amino acids: CASSNQGPEQYF. The chain uses TRBV21-1 and TRBJ2-7; no check of the table's D call, TRBD1, against the DNA was made. TRBV21-1 is reported as a pseudogene. CDR3 length: 12 residues.

The chain recombines TRBV5-5 with TRBJ2-7; 12 positions agree with TRBD2. The CDR3 extends over 15 amino acids. Germline values: CDR1 SGHKS, CDR2 YYEKEE (reference sequence). With V trimmed by 4 bases and J by 5 bases, 7 bases remained unmatched. CDR3 in DNA: TGTGCCAGCAGCCTCCTAGCGGGGGGGCCCCACGAGCAGTACTTC. Protein sequence: CASSLLAGGPHEQYF.

The chain couples TRBV28 to TRBJ2-2; D is unclear. V was cut by 6 bases and J by 0 bases, with 14 bases left in between. This CDR3 has 16 amino acids. Per the germline V gene, CDR1 is MDHEN and CDR2 is SYDVKM. The CDR3 bases are TGTGCCAGCAGCTCCCCTGTGGCAGCGAACACCGGGGAGCTGTTTTTT. Protein sequence: CASSSPVAANTGELFF.